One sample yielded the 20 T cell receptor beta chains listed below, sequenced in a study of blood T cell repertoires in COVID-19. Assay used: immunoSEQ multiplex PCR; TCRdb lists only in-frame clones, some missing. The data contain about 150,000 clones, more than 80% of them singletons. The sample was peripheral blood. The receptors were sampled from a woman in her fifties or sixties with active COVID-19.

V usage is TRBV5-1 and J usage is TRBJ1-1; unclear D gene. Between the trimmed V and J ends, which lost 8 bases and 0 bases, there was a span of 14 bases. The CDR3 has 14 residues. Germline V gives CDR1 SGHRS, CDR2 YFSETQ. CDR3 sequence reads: CARTLTVMNTEAFF. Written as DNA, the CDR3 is TGCGCCAGAACTTTAACAGTTATGAACACTGAAGCTTTCTTT.

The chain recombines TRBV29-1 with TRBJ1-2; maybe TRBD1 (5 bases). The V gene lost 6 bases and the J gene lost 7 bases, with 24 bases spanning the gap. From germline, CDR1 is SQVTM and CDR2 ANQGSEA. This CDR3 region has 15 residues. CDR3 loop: CSVLSRGALISGYTF. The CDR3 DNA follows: TGCAGCGTGTTAAGTCGTGGGGCGCTTATCAGTGGCTACACCTTC.

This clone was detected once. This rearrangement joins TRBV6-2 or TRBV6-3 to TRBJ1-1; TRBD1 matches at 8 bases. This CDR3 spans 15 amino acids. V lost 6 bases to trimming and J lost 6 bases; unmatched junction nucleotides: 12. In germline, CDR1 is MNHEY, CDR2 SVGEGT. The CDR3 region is CASRPKQGVSAEAFF. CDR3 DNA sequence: TGTGCCAGCAGGCCTAAACAGGGGGTAAGCGCTGAAGCTTTCTTT.

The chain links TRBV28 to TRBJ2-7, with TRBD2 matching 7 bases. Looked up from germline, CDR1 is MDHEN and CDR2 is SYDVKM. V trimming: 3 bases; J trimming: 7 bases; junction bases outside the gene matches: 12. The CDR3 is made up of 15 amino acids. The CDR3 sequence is CASSFTGLPLGEQYF. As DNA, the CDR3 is TGTGCCAGCAGTTTCACGGGACTACCCTTGGGGGAGCAGTACTTC.

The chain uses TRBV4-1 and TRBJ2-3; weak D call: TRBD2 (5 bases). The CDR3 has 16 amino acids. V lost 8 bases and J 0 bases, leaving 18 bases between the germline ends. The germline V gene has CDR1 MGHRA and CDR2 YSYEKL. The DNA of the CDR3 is TGCGCCAGCCGCGGCCACCCGGGCGGGAGCACAGATACGCAGTATTTT. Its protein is CASRGHPGGSTDTQYF.

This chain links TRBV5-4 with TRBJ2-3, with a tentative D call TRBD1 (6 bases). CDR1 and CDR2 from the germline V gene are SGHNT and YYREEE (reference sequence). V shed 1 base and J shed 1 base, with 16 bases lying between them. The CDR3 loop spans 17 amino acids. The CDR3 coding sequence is TGTGCCAGCAGCTTGCCAACAGACAGGTTGGGCACAGATACGCAGTATTTT. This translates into CASSLPTDRLGTDTQYF.

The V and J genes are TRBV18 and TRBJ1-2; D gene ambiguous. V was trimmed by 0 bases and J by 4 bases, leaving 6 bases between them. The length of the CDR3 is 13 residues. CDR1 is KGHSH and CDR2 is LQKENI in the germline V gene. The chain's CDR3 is CASSPPSFYGYTF. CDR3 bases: TGTGCCAGCTCACCACCCTCTTTCTATGGCTACACCTTC.

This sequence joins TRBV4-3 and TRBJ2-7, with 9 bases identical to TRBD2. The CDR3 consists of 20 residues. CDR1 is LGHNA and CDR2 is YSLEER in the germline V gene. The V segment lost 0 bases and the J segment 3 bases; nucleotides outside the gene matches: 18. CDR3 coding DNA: TGCGCCAGCAGCCAAGAGGTGCTAGCGGGACATCTCAAGGACTTCTACGAGCAGTACTTC. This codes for CASSQEVLAGHLKDFYEQYF.

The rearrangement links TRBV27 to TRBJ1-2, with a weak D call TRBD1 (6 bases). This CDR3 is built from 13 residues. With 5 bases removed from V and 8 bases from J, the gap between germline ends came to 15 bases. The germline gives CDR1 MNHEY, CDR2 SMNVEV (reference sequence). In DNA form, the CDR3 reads TGTGCCAGCAGTGTTACAGGGATGGGGGGCTACACCTTC. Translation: CASSVTGMGGYTF.

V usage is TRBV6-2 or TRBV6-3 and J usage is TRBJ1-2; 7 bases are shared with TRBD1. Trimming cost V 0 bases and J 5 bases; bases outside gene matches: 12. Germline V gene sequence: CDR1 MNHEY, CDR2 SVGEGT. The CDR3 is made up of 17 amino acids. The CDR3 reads CASSYSLQGFKGYGYTF. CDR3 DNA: TGTGCCAGCAGTTACTCCTTACAGGGGTTTAAAGGTTATGGCTACACCTTC.

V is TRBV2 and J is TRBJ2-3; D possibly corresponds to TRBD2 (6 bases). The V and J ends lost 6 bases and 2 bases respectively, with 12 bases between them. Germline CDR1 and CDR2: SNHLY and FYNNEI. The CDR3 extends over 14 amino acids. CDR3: CASREGLPTDTQYF. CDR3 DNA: TGTGCCAGCAGGGAGGGTCTACCCACAGATACGCAGTATTTT.

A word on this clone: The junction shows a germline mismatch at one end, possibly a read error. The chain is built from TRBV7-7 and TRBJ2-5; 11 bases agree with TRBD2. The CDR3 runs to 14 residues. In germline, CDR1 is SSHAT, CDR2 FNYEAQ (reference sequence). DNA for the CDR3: TGTGCTAGCAGCTTAGCGGGAGGGCCGGAGACCCAGTACTTC. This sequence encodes CASSLAGGPETQYF.

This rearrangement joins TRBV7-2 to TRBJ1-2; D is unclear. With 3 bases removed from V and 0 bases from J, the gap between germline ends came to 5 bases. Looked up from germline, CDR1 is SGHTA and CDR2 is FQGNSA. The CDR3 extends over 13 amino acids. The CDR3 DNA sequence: TGTGCCAGCAGCTTTTCCTCTAACTATGGCTACACCTTC. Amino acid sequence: CASSFSSNYGYTF.

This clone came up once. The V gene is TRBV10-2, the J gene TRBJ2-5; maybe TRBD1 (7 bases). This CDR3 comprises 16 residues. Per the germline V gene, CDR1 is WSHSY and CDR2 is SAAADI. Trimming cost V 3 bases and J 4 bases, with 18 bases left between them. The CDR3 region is CASSEGGGSASETQYF. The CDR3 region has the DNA TGCGCCAGCAGTGAAGGAGGGGGCTCAGCATCAGAGACCCAGTACTTC.

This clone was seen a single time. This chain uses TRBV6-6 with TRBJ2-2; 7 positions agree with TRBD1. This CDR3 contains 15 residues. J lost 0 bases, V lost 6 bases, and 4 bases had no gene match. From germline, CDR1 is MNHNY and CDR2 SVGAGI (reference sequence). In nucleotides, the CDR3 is TGTGCCAGCAGGCGGACAGGAGCGAACACCGGGGAGCTGTTTTTT. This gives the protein CASRRTGANTGELFF.

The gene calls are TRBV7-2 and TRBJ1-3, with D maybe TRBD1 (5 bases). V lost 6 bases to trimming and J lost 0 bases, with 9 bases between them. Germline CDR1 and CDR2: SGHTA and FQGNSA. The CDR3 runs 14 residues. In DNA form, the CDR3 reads TGTGCCAGCAGGGACACCTACTCTGGAAACACCATATATTTT. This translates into CASRDTYSGNTIYF.

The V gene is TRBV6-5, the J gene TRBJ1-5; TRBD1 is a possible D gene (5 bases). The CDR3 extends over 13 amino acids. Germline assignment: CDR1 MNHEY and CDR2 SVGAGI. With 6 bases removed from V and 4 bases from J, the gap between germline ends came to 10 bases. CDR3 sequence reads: CASSYRTNQPQHF. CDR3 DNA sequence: TGTGCCAGCAGCTACAGGACTAATCAGCCCCAGCATTTT.

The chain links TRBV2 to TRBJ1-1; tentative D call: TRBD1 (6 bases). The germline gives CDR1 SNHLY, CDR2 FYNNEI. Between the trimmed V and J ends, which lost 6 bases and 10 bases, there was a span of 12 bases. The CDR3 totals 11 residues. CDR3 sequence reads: CASRTQGVAFF. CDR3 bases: TGTGCCAGCAGAACACAGGGTGTAGCTTTCTTT.

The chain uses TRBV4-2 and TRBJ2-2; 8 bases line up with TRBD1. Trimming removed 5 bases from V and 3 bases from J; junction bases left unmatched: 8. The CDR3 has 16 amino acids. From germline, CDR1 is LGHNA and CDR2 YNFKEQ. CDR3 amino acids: CASSARRGQDTGELFF. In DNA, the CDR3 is TGTGCCAGCAGCGCACGCAGGGGGCAGGACACCGGGGAGCTGTTTTTT.

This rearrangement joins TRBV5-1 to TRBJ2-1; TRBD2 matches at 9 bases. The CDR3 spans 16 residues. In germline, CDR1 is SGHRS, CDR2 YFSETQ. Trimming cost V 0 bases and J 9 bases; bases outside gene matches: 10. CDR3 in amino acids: CASSLDPSGKSGEQFF. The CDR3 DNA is TGCGCCAGCAGCTTGGATCCTAGCGGGAAATCGGGTGAGCAGTTCTTC.